Below, one TCR beta chain is given with its context. Time point reported: pre-sensitization, week 0. Specified treatment: therapeutic diphenylcyclopropenone sensitization with weekly scalp DPC. This specimen belongs to a study of human T cells and chemical hapten exposure. TCRdb reanalysed the RACE reads using MiXCR and keeps one entry per CDR3 protein. Among 380,000 or so distinct CDR3 sequences listed, around 5.5% were seen once. The material was whole blood, obtained in connection with sensitization to the hapten diphenylcyclopropenone (DPC). The receptor was derived from a woman younger than 30 with alopecia areata. Some clones in this sample may be carry-over from other donors' samples.

As DNA, the CDR3 is TGCAGCGTTTACAGACAGGACATAAACTATGGCTACACCTTC. Translating gives CSVYRQDINYGYTF. This chain links TRBV29-1 with TRBJ1-2, with D maybe TRBD1 (6 bases). The CDR3 sequence is 14 residues long. The V gene lost 5 bases and the J gene lost 2 bases, with 15 bases spanning the gap. CDR1 SQVTM and CDR2 ANQGSEA come from the germline V gene.